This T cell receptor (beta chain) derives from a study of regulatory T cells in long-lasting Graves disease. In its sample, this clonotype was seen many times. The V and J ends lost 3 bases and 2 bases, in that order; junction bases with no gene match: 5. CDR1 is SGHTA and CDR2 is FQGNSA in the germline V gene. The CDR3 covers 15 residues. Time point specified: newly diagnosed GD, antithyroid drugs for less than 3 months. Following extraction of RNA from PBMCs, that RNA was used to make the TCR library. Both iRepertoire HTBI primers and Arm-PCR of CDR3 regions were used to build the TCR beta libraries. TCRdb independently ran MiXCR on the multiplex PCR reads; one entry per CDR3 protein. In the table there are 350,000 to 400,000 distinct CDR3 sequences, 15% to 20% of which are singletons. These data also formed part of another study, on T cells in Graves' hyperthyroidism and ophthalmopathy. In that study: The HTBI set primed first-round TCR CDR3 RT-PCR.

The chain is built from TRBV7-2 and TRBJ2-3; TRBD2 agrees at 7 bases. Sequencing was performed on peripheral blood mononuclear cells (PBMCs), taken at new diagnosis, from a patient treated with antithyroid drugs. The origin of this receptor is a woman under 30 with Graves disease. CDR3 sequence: CASSFSSGLTDTQYF. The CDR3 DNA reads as TGTGCCAGCAGCTTTTCTAGCGGTCTCACAGATACGCAGTATTTT.